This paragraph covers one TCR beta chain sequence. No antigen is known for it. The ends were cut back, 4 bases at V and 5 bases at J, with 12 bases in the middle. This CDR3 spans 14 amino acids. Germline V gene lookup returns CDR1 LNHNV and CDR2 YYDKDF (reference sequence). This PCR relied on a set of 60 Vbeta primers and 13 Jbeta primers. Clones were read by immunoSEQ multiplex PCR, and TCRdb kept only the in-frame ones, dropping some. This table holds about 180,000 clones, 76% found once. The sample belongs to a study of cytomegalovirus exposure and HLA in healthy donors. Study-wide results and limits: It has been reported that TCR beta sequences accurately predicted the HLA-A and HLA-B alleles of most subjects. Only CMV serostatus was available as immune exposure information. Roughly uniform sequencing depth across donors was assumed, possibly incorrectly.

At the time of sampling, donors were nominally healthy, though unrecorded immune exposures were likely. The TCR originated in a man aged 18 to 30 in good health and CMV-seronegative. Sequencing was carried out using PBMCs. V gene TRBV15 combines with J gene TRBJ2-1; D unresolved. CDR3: CATSIHGGNNEQFF. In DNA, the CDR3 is TGTGCCACCAGCATTCATGGCGGTAACAATGAGCAGTTCTTC.